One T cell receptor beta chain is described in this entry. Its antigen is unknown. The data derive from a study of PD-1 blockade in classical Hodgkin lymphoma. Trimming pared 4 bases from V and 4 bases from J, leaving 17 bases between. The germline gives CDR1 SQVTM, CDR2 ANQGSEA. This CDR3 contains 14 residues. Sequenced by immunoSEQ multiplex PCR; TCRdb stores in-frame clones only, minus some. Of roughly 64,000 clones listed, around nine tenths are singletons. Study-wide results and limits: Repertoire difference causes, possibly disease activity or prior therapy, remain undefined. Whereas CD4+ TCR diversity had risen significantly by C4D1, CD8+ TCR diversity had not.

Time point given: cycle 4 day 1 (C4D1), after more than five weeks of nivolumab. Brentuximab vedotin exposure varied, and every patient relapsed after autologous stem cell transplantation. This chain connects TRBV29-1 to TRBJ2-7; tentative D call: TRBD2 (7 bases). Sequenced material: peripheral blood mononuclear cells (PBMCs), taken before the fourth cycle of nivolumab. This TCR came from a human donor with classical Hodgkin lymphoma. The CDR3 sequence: CSVAGGPRGYEQYF. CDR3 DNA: TGCAGCGTTGCGGGGGGCCCCCGAGGGTACGAGCAGTACTTC.